The 5 T cell receptor beta chains below come from one sample, sequenced in a study of OX40 agonist ivuxolimab in advanced cancers. The table came from immunoSEQ multiplex PCR; TCRdb's copy has only in-frame clones and leaves some out. The sample lists approximately 73,000 clones, roughly 91% occurring once. Material: CD4+ or CD8+ T cells sorted from blood, obtained in a trial of the OX40 agonist ivuxolimab. These receptors were collected from an adult with an advanced solid tumor such as melanoma, head and neck, liver or kidney cancer.

The chain has TRBV6-6 and TRBJ1-1; weak D call: TRBD1 (5 bases). Germline assignment: CDR1 MNHNY and CDR2 SVGAGI (reference sequence). The CDR3 consists of 12 residues. The germline V and J ends were trimmed by 1 base and 8 bases, with 8 bases remaining between them. Here the CDR3 DNA reads TGTGCCAGCAGTTACTTGGACAAGGAAGCTTTCTTT. This codes for CASSYLDKEAFF.

This chain joins TRBV19 and TRBJ2-7, with a tentative D call TRBD2 (5 bases). The CDR3 covers 13 residues. V lost 4 bases and J lost 3, with 10 bases in between. CDR1 LNHDA and CDR2 SQIVND come from the germline V gene (reference sequence). The CDR3 nucleotides read TGTGCCAGTAGTACTGGACTTGTCTACGAGCAGTACTTC. Protein: CASSTGLVYEQYF.

This clone was recorded only once. The chain has TRBV7-9 and TRBJ1-1; 10 positions agree with TRBD1. V was clipped by 7 bases and J by 7 bases; unmatched bases: 15. The CDR3 is made up of 16 amino acids. CDR1 and CDR2 from the germline V gene are SEHNR and FQNEAQ (reference sequence). CDR3 DNA: TGTGCCAGCACCACAAATCCCTCGACAGGGGGCATTGAAGCTTTCTTT. This encodes CASTTNPSTGGIEAFF.

The gene calls are TRBV19 and TRBJ2-7; TRBD1 or TRBD2 may be the D gene (5 bases each). The CDR3 runs 15 residues. V dropped 6 bases and J dropped 6 bases, with 21 bases sitting between them. Germline CDR1 LNHDA, CDR2 SQIVND (reference sequence). CDR3 nucleotides: TGTGCCAGTAGCTACACCTCGGACACGGAGGTCGAGCAGTACTTC. This encodes CASSYTSDTEVEQYF.

This clone was detected a few times. V is TRBV10-2 and J is TRBJ2-5, with a weak D call TRBD1 (5 bases). Per germline, CDR1 WSHSY and CDR2 SAAADI. Trimming took 7 bases from V and 1 from J, leaving 10 bases between them. This CDR3 is 13 amino acids long. The CDR3 region is CASKRTLQETQYF. CDR3 nucleotides: TGCGCCAGCAAGAGGACACTCCAAGAGACCCAGTACTTC.